The 32 T cell receptor beta chains reported below all come from one sample, sequenced in a study of blood T cell repertoires in COVID-19 (TCRdb year 2020). Library preparation used the immunoSEQ multiplex PCR assay. In TCRdb, the immuneACCESS table is reduced to in-frame sequences with V and J assigned. These tables do not hold every clone; where another copy was compared, an unresolved V gene accounts for under half, and the others remain unexplained. This sample lists about 69,000 clones; 79% were detected once. The top ten clones comprise roughly 48% of the sample. Specimen: peripheral blood. These receptors were taken from a human donor in a cohort sampled during active COVID-19.

The chain is built from TRBV5-1 and TRBJ1-3, with a possible D match to TRBD1 (5 bases). Looked up from germline, CDR1 is SGHRS and CDR2 is YFSETQ. V lost 7 bases and J 0 bases, leaving 11 bases between the germline ends. The CDR3 is 14 residues long. The CDR3: CASAPQGSGNTIYF. CDR3 DNA: TGCGCCAGCGCTCCCCAGGGCTCTGGAAACACCATATATTTT.

V gene TRBV27 combines with J gene TRBJ1-2, with D possibly TRBD1 on 6 matching bases. Trimming stripped 4 bases from V and 9 bases from J, with 9 bases between. Looked up from germline, CDR1 is MNHEY and CDR2 is SMNVEV (reference sequence). The CDR3 runs 11 residues. The CDR3 loop reads CASSSQGRYTF. The DNA for the CDR3 is TGTGCCAGCAGTTCACAGGGCCGCTACACCTTC.

The chain has TRBV12-3 or TRBV12-4 and TRBJ1-5, with TRBD1 as a possible D gene (5 bases). This CDR3 contains 13 residues. V lost 8 bases to trimming and J lost 3 bases, with 11 bases between them. This chain's CDR3 is CASGGGINQPQHF. The CDR3 DNA sequence: TGTGCCAGCGGGGGGGGGATCAATCAGCCCCAGCATTTT.

This rearrangement joins TRBV5-8 to TRBJ2-5; 7 bases map to TRBD1. The CDR3 has 16 amino acids. The V gene's germline CDR1 is SGHTS and CDR2 YDEGEE. V trimming: 1 base; J trimming: 1 base; junction bases outside the gene matches: 7. The DNA of the CDR3 is TGTGCCAGCAGCTTGATGCGGGCAGGGGGCCAAGAGACCCAGTACTTC. Translated: CASSLMRAGGQETQYF.

The rearrangement links TRBV29-1 to TRBJ2-7; 8 positions agree with TRBD1. CDR1 and CDR2 (germline): SQVTM, ANQGSEA. This CDR3 has 12 amino acids. The ends lost 3 bases at V and 5 bases at J; junction bases unmatched: 3. The DNA of the CDR3 is TGCAGCGTTGACTGGACAGGGAACGAGCAGTACTTC. It yields the protein CSVDWTGNEQYF.

This chain joins TRBV29-1 and TRBJ2-7; 8 bases map to TRBD1. The V and J ends lost 3 bases and 8 bases, in that order; junction bases with no gene match: 9. From germline, CDR1 is SQVTM and CDR2 ANQGSEA. The CDR3 covers 13 residues. As DNA, the CDR3 is TGCAGCGTTGAGGGACAGGACCCTACGAAGCAGTACTTC. It yields the protein CSVEGQDPTKQYF.

CDR3: CASSVGRPEETQYF. In DNA form, the CDR3 reads TGTGCCAGCAGCGTAGGCAGGCCTGAGGAGACCCAGTACTTC. This chain uses TRBV9 with TRBJ2-5; D is uncertain. The CDR3 covers 14 residues. V shed 0 bases and J shed 5 bases, with 11 bases lying between them. Germline V gives CDR1 SGDLS, CDR2 YYNGEE.

V gene TRBV29-1 combines with J gene TRBJ1-4, with a possible D match to TRBD1 (5 bases). V lost 3 bases and J lost 3, with 8 bases in between. The CDR3 totals 13 residues. Germline loops: CDR1 SQVTM, CDR2 ANQGSEA. The CDR3 is CSVETDPNEKLFF. The CDR3 DNA reads TGCAGCGTTGAGACAGATCCTAATGAAAAACTGTTTTTT.

The chain uses TRBV5-5 and TRBJ1-2; tentatively, D is TRBD1 (5 bases). The CDR3 is 16 amino acids. Germline V lookup: CDR1 SGHKS, CDR2 YYEKEE (reference sequence). Trimming cost V 0 bases and J 3 bases, with 15 bases left between them. CDR3 loop: CASSLAPNGRDYGYTF. The CDR3 bases are TGTGCCAGCAGCTTGGCTCCTAATGGCAGGGACTATGGCTACACCTTC.

The chain is built from TRBV9 and TRBJ2-5; no clear D gene. The CDR3 totals 15 residues. V gave up 2 bases and J gave up 0 bases, with 11 bases separating them. Germline loops: CDR1 SGDLS, CDR2 YYNGEE. This CDR3 reads CASSVGRKNQETQYF. The CDR3, as DNA: TGTGCCAGCAGCGTTGGCCGCAAGAACCAAGAGACCCAGTACTTC. The complete variable domain, with remaining parts taken from reference TRBV9 and TRBJ2-5, reads DSGVTQTPKHLITATGQRVTLRCSPRSGDLSVYWYQQSLDQGLQFLIQYYNGEERAKGNILERFSAQQFPDLHSELNLSSLELGDSALYFCASSVGRKNQETQYFGPGTRLLVL.

V gene TRBV7-6 combines with J gene TRBJ1-2; a possible D gene is TRBD1 (5 bases). Trimming shortened V by 5 bases and J by 1 base, and 11 bases separated the two germline ends. This CDR3 contains 14 residues. CDR1 is SGHVS, CDR2 FNYEAQ, per germline. CDR3 sequence reads: CASSPSDINYGYTF. CDR3 in DNA: TGTGCCAGCAGCCCCTCGGACATTAACTATGGCTACACCTTC.

The chain recombines TRBV6-6 with TRBJ2-5; D remains unclear. V was trimmed by 0 bases and J by 5 bases, leaving 13 bases between them. CDR3 length: 15 residues. From germline, CDR1 is MNHNY and CDR2 SVGAGI (reference sequence). The CDR3 nucleotides are TGTGCCAGCAGTTACTCGGGCATCTACACGGAGACCCAGTACTTC. Its translation: CASSYSGIYTETQYF.

This clone showed up just a few times. The chain is built from TRBV3-1 (or the pseudogene TRBV3-2) and TRBJ2-7, with 10 bases fitting TRBD1. The germline V gene encodes CDR1 LGHDT and CDR2 YNNKEL (reference sequence). There are 16 residues in the CDR3. V was clipped by 1 base and J by 2 bases; unmatched bases: 5. The CDR3: CASSQGPGTGAYEQYF. Written as DNA, the CDR3 is TGTGCCAGCAGCCAAGGTCCCGGGACAGGGGCCTACGAGCAGTACTTC.

The chain combines TRBV3-1 (or the pseudogene TRBV3-2) with TRBJ2-7; 8 positions agree with TRBD2. This CDR3 comprises 15 residues. V lost 1 base, J lost 4 bases, and 6 bases stayed unmatched. In germline, CDR1 is LGHDT, CDR2 YNNKEL (reference sequence). In nucleotides, the CDR3 is TGTGCCAGCAGCCAAGGGGGCGGGAGGATATACGAGCAGTACTTC. This codes for CASSQGGGRIYEQYF.

Notes on this clone: At one boundary the junction diverges from the germline segment, which might be a read error. The rearrangement joins TRBV6-4 to TRBJ2-4; 12 bases are shared with TRBD1. Germline V gives CDR1 MRHNA, CDR2 SNTAGT. The CDR3 has 15 amino acids. CDR3 DNA: TGTGCCAGCAGTGTTGGGACAGGGGGCAAAGACATTCAGTACTTC. It is translated as CASSVGTGGKDIQYF.

This clone was seen a single time. The chain employs TRBV6-4 and TRBJ2-4; 12 positions match TRBD2. After removal of 6 bases from V and 0 bases from J, the junction contained 6 bases not matched to a gene. Looked up from germline, CDR1 is MRHNA and CDR2 is SNTAGT. The CDR3 is 17 residues long. CDR3 nucleotide sequence: TGTGCCAGCAGGGCCCGACTAGCGGGGGTAGCCAAAAACATTCAGTACTTC. Its translation is CASRARLAGVAKNIQYF.

The CDR3 bases are TGTGCCAGCACGCTCCGGTGGGCGCCGACCTACGAGCAGTACTTC. Amino acids: CASTLRWAPTYEQYF. The rearrangement joins TRBV27 to TRBJ2-7; D is ambiguous. The CDR3 covers 15 residues. V was clipped by 7 bases and J by 2 bases, with 18 bases between them. The germline gives CDR1 MNHEY, CDR2 SMNVEV (reference sequence).

The chain has TRBV28 and TRBJ1-2; 9 bases map to TRBD1. The CDR3 loop spans 14 amino acids. The junction had 3 bases not matched to a gene; V was cut back by 4 bases and J by 3 bases. Per germline, CDR1 MDHEN and CDR2 SYDVKM. The CDR3: CASSWTGVDYGYTF. The CDR3 nucleotides read TGTGCCAGCAGTTGGACAGGGGTGGACTATGGCTACACCTTC.

The chain recombines TRBV12-3 or TRBV12-4 with TRBJ2-1; 7 nucleotides align to TRBD1. CDR3 length equals 13 residues. Trimming cost V 4 bases and J 6 bases; bases outside gene matches: 3. The CDR3 DNA is TGTGCCAGCAGTTCCCGACAGGGCAATGAGCAGTTCTTC. As protein: CASSSRQGNEQFF.

This clone was observed a few times. The rearrangement uses TRBV3-1 (or the pseudogene TRBV3-2) and TRBJ2-5; 7 bases are a match to TRBD1. CDR3 size: 13 residues. Losses at the gene ends were 6 bases for V and 3 bases for J; bases not matched to a gene: 4. Germline loops: CDR1 LGHDT, CDR2 YNNKEL (reference sequence). This CDR3 reads CASRGTGEETQYF. CDR3 sequence (DNA): TGTGCCAGCAGGGGTACAGGGGAAGAGACCCAGTACTTC.

The chain employs TRBV6-5 and TRBJ1-1, with D maybe TRBD1 (5 bases). This CDR3 contains 14 residues. Trimming removed 7 bases from V and 4 bases from J, with 16 bases in between. CDR1 MNHEY and CDR2 SVGAGI come from the germline V gene. In nucleotides, the CDR3 is TGTGCCAGCATTCTTAGGGGTAGCGGCACTGAAGCTTTCTTT. Translating gives CASILRGSGTEAFF.

This chain connects TRBV6-1 to TRBJ2-5; D may be TRBD2 (5 bases). Deletions cut 3 bases from V and 5 bases from J, with 13 bases between. The CDR3 length is 14 residues. Germline CDR1 reads MNHNS; CDR2 reads SASEGT. CDR3 DNA: TGTGCCAGCAGTGAGCAACTAGGATCGGAGACCCAGTACTTC. Translation gives CASSEQLGSETQYF.

The gene calls are TRBV5-4 and TRBJ2-1, with TRBD2 matching over 8 bases. Germline assignment: CDR1 SGHNT and CDR2 YYREEE (reference sequence). V was pared by 3 bases and J by 6 bases, with 5 bases of the junction left unmatched. This CDR3 contains 14 residues. CDR3 nucleotide sequence: TGTGCCAGCAGCTCGGGACTAGAACCCAATGAGCAGTTCTTC. Protein product: CASSSGLEPNEQFF.

The chain has TRBV29-1 and TRBJ1-2; TRBD1 agrees at 7 bases. Looked up from germline, CDR1 is SQVTM and CDR2 is ANQGSEA. Losses at the gene ends were 4 bases for V and 8 bases for J; bases not matched to a gene: 7. This CDR3 comprises 12 residues. CDR3 nucleotides: TGCAGCGTTGTTCAGGGGGGCTACGGCTACACCTTC. Residues: CSVVQGGYGYTF. Supplemented by reference TRBV29-1 and TRBJ1-2, the full variable domain reads SAVISQKPSRDICQRGTSLTIQCQVDSQVTMMFWYRQQPGQSLTLIATANQGSEATYESGFVIDKFPISRPNLTFSTLTVSNMSPEDSSIYLCSVVQGGYGYTFGSGTRLTVV.

The chain recombines TRBV5-1 with TRBJ1-1; 8 bases line up with TRBD1. CDR3 length: 15 residues. CDR1 and CDR2 from the germline V gene are SGHRS and YFSETQ. V lost 0 bases to trimming and J lost 3 bases; unmatched junction nucleotides: 4. CDR3 in DNA: TGCGCCAGCAGCTTGGGGACAGGGATTGACACTGAAGCTTTCTTT. It yields the protein CASSLGTGIDTEAFF.

The chain joins TRBV19 to TRBJ2-3; D uncertain. CDR3 length: 15 residues. The V gene lost 1 base and the J gene lost 2 bases, with 10 bases spanning the gap. CDR1 and CDR2 from the germline V gene are LNHDA and SQIVND (reference sequence). CDR3 loop: CASSIGVPNTDTQYF. The CDR3 coding sequence is TGTGCCAGTAGTATAGGAGTTCCTAACACAGATACGCAGTATTTT.

The V call is TRBV28, the J call TRBJ1-2, with 7 nucleotides matching TRBD1. Germline V gene lookup returns CDR1 MDHEN and CDR2 SYDVKM. This CDR3 has 13 residues. After removal of 6 bases from V and 6 bases from J, the junction contained 7 bases not matched to a gene. The CDR3 region has the DNA TGTGCCAGCAGCTTCCAGGGGGTCGATGGCTACACCTTC. Protein: CASSFQGVDGYTF.

The chain is built from TRBV29-1 and TRBJ2-2; D gene unclear. Germline CDR1 is SQVTM and CDR2 is ANQGSEA. The V and J ends lost 6 bases and 2 bases respectively, with 7 bases between them. The CDR3 runs to 12 residues. This chain's CDR3 is CSVLTNTGELFF. CDR3 coding DNA: TGCAGCGTGCTGACAAACACCGGGGAGCTGTTTTTT.

A single count supports this clone. The gene calls are TRBV6-1 and TRBJ2-4, with TRBD1 matching 11 bases. Trimming removed 3 bases from V and 9 bases from J; junction bases left unmatched: 7. CDR1 is MNHNS, CDR2 SASEGT, per germline. CDR3 length equals 15 residues. CDR3 region: CASSEDRGRFSIQYF. CDR3 coding DNA: TGTGCCAGCAGTGAGGACAGGGGGCGTTTTAGCATTCAGTACTTC.

The CDR3 region has the DNA TGTGCCAGCAGCCGACTAGCGGGAGTCGAGCAGTACTTC. It is translated as CASSRLAGVEQYF. This rearrangement joins TRBV4-2 to TRBJ2-7; 12 bases map to TRBD2. The V and J ends lost 4 bases and 6 bases, in that order; junction bases with no gene match: 1. The germline V gene has CDR1 LGHNA and CDR2 YNFKEQ. This CDR3 region has 13 residues.

The chain uses TRBV7-2 and TRBJ2-7; 7 bases match TRBD2. The ends lost 5 bases at V and 9 bases at J; junction bases unmatched: 10. The CDR3 is 13 residues long. Germline CDR1 and CDR2: SGHTA and FQGNSA. This chain's CDR3 is CASSPGRGLGQYF. The CDR3 bases are TGTGCCAGCAGCCCCGGCCGCGGACTAGGGCAGTACTTC.

The chain joins TRBV6-5 to TRBJ2-7; 7 nucleotides agree with TRBD1. V shed 11 bases and J 2 bases; nucleotides not matched to a gene: 3. The CDR3 is 11 amino acids. Germline CDR1 and CDR2: MNHEY and SVGAGI. In DNA form, the CDR3 reads TGTGCCGCCGGGACAGCCTACGAGCAGTACTTC. Protein product: CAAGTAYEQYF.